This TCR beta chain was identified in a study of blood T cells in healthy people across ages. A second PCR of 7 to 11 cycles used a sample-barcoded 5' primer and a J-beta primer mix. TCRdb re-analysed the 5' RACE reads in MiXCR, keeping a single row per CDR3 protein. The sample carries about 650,000 distinct CDR3 sequences, around 32% recorded once. V was cut by 6 bases and J by 4 bases, with 9 bases left in between. Germline assignment: CDR1 MNHNY and CDR2 SVGAGI (reference sequence). The CDR3 covers 12 residues. In its sample, this clonotype was seen a few times. What was sequenced was blood. The V call is TRBV6-6, the J call TRBJ1-1; D is unresolved. The TCR comes from an elderly woman in good health. The CDR3 sequence: CASSPWGTEAFF. The CDR3 DNA is TGTGCCAGCAGCCCATGGGGCACTGAAGCTTTCTTT.